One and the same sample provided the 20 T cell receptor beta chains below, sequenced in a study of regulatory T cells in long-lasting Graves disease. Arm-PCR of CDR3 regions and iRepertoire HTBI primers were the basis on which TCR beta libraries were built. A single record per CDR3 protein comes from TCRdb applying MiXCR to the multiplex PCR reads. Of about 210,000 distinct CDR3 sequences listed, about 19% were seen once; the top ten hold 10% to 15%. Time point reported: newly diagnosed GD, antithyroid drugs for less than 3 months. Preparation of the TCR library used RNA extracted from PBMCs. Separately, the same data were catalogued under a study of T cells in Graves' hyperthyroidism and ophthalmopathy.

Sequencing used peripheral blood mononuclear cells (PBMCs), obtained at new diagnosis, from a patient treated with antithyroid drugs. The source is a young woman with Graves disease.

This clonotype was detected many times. The DNA of the CDR3 is TGCAGCGTTGAGGGATCGGGACAGGGAAACTATGGCTACACCTTC. It yields the protein CSVEGSGQGNYGYTF. The J gene is TRBJ1-2, the V gene TRBV29-1; 9 nucleotides align to TRBD1. The CDR3 runs to 15 residues. Unmatched junction bases numbered 7, after V lost 3 bases and J lost 2 bases. The germline V gene has CDR1 SQVTM and CDR2 ANQGSEA.

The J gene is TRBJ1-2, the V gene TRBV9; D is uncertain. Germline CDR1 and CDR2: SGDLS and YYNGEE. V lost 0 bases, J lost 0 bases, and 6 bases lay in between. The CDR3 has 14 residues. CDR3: CASSVVNANYGYTF. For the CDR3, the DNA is TGTGCCAGCAGCGTAGTTAACGCTAACTATGGCTACACCTTC.

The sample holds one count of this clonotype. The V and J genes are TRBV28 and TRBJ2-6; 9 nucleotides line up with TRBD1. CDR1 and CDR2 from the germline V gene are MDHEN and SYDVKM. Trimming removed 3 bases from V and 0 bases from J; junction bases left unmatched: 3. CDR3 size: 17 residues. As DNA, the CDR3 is TGTGCCAGCAGTTTGGACAGGGGCTACTCTGGGGCCAACGTCCTGACTTTC. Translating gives CASSLDRGYSGANVLTF.

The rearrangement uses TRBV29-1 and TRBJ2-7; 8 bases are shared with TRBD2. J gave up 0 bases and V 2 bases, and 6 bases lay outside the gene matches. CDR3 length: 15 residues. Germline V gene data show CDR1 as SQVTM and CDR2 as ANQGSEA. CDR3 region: CSVERGSGNSYEQYF. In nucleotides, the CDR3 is TGCAGCGTTGAAAGGGGTAGCGGGAACTCCTACGAGCAGTACTTC.

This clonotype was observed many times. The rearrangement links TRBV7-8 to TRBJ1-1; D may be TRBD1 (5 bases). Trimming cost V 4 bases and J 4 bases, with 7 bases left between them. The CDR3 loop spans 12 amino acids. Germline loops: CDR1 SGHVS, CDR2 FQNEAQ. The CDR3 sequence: CASSSGATEAFF. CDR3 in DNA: TGTGCCAGCAGCTCCGGGGCCACTGAAGCTTTCTTT. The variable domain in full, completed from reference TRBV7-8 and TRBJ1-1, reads GAGVSQSPRYKVAKRGQDVALRCDPISGHVSLFWYQQALGQGPEFLTYFQNEAQLDKSGLPSDRFFAERPEGSVSTLKIQRTQQEDSAVYLCASSSGATEAFFGQGTRLTVV.

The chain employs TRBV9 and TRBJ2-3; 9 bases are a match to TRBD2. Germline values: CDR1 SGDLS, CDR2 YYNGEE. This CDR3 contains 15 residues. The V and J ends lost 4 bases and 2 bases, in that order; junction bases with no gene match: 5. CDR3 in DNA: TGTGCCAGCAGCCCTAGCGGGGACCTCACAGATACGCAGTATTTT. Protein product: CASSPSGDLTDTQYF.

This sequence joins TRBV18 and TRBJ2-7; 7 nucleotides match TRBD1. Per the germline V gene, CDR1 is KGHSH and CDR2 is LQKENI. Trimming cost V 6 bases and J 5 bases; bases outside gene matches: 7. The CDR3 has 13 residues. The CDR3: CASSRDRWDEQYF. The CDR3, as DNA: TGTGCCAGCTCTAGGGACAGATGGGACGAGCAGTACTTC.

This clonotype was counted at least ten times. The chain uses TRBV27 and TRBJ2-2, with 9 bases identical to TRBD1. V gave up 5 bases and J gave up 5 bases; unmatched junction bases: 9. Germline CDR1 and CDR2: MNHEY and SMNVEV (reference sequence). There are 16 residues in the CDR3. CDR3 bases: TGTGCCAGCAGTCCCCTGGGACAGGGAAGGACCGGGGAGCTGTTTTTT. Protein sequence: CASSPLGQGRTGELFF.

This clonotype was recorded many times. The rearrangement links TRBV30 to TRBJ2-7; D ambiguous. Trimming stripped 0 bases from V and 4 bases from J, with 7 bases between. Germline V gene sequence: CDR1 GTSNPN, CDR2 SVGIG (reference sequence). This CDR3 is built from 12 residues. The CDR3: CAWSVHGYEQYF. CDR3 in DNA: TGTGCCTGGAGTGTCCATGGGTACGAGCAGTACTTC.

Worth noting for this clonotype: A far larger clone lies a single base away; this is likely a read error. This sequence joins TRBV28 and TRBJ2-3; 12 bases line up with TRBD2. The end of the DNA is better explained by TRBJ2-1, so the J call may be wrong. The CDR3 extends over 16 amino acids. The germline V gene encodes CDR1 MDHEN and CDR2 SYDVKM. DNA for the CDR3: TGTGCCAGCAGTTCCAAAGTACTAGCGGGAGGTGGAGAGCAGTTCTTC. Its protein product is CASSSKVLAGGGEQFF.

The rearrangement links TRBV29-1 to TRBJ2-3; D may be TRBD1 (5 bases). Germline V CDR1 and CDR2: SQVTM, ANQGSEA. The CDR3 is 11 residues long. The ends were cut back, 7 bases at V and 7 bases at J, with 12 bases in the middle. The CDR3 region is CSARTLNTQYF. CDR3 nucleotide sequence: TGCAGCGCGCGGACACTCAATACGCAGTATTTT.

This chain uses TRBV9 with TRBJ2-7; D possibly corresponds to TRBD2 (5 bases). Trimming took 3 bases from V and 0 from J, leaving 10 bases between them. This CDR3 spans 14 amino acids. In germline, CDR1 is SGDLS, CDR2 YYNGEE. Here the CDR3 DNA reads TGTGCCAGCAGCGCAAAAGGGAGCTCCTACGAGCAGTACTTC. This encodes CASSAKGSSYEQYF.

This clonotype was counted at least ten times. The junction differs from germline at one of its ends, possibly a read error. The CDR3 DNA follows: TGCAGAGTTGAGGGGGCAGGGGGTGGCTACACCTTC. Its translation is CRVEGAGGGYTF. This sequence joins TRBV29-1 and TRBJ1-2; the match to TRBD1 covers 7 bases. In germline, CDR1 is SQVTM, CDR2 ANQGSEA. The CDR3 is made up of 12 amino acids.

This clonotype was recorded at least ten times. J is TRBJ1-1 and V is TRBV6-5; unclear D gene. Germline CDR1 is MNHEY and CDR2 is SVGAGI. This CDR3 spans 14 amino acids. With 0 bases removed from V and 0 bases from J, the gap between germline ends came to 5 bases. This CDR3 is CASSYSAVNTEAFF. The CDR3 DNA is TGTGCCAGCAGTTACTCGGCCGTGAACACTGAAGCTTTCTTT.

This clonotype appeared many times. In DNA form, the CDR3 reads TGTGCCAGCCGCTACGGCGCCGTGGATTACGAGCAGTACTTC. Protein: CASRYGAVDYEQYF. The rearrangement uses TRBV18 and TRBJ2-7; no reliable D call. The CDR3 spans 14 residues. Trimming took off 8 bases at V and 4 bases at J, with 18 bases between the two ends. Looked up from germline, CDR1 is KGHSH and CDR2 is LQKENI. The complete variable domain, with remaining parts taken from reference TRBV18 and TRBJ2-7, reads NAGVMQNPRHLVRRRGQEARLRCSPMKGHSHVYWYRQLPEEGLKFMVYLQKENIIDESGMPKERFSAEFPKEGPSILRIQQVVRGDSAAYFCASRYGAVDYEQYFGPGTRLTVT.

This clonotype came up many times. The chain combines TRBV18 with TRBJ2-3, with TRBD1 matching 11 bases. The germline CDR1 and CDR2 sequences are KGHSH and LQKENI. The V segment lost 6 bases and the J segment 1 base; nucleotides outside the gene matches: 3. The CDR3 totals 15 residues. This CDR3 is CASSPGQGGTDTQYF. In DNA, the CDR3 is TGTGCCAGCTCTCCGGGACAGGGGGGCACAGATACGCAGTATTTT. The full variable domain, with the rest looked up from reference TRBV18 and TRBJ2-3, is NAGVMQNPRHLVRRRGQEARLRCSPMKGHSHVYWYRQLPEEGLKFMVYLQKENIIDESGMPKERFSAEFPKEGPSILRIQQVVRGDSAAYFCASSPGQGGTDTQYFGPGTRLTVL.

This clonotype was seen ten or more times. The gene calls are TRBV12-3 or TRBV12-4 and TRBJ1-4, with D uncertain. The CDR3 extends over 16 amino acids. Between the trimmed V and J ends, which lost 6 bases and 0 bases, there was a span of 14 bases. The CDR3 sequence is CASSPRADATNEKLFF. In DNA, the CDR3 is TGTGCCAGCAGCCCCCGGGCCGATGCAACTAATGAAAAACTGTTTTTT.

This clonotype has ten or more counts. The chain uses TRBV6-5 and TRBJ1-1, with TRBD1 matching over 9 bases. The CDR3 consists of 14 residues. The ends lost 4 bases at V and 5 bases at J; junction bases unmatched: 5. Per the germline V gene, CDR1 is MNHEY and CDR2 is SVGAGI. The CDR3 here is CASSSGTGRTEAFF. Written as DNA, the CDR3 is TGTGCCAGCAGTTCCGGGACAGGGAGGACTGAAGCTTTCTTT.

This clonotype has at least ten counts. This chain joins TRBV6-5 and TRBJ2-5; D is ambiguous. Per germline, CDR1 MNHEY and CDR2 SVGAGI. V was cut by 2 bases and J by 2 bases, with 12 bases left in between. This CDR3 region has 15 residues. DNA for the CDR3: TGTGCCAGCAGTTACGGGATAGGAAATCAAGAGACCCAGTACTTC. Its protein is CASSYGIGNQETQYF.

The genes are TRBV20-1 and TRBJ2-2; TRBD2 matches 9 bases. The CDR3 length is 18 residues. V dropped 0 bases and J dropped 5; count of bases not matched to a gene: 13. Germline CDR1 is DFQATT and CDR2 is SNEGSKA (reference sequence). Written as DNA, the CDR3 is TGCAGTGCTAGAGATCAATTCCTAGCGGGAATAAGGACCGGGGAGCTGTTTTTT. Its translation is CSARDQFLAGIRTGELFF.